This T cell receptor beta chain was identified during a study of cytotoxic CD8 clonotypes in ibrutinib-treated CLL. Profiling relied on immunoSEQ multiplex PCR, and the TCRdb table lists in-frame clones only, not all of them. The table includes almost 250,000 clones, roughly 70% detected once. General study points: Clonality went up at the time of ibrutinib response, stayed stable in sustained remission, and later dropped back toward its baseline level at progression.

Worth noting for this clone: The antigen remains undetermined.

The CDR3 spans 15 residues. CDR1 and CDR2 from the germline V gene are LGHNA and YSLEER. V was pared by 3 bases and J by 4 bases, with 6 bases of the junction left unmatched. The chain carries TRBV4-3 and TRBJ1-1, with 9 nucleotides matching TRBD1. Specimen: PBMCs, collected after 24 months of ibrutinib treatment. This clonotype was obtained from a human donor with chronic lymphocytic leukemia. CDR3 coding DNA: TGCGCCAGCAGCCACGGACAGGGGCCGGGCACTGAAGCTTTCTTT. This encodes CASSHGQGPGTEAFF.